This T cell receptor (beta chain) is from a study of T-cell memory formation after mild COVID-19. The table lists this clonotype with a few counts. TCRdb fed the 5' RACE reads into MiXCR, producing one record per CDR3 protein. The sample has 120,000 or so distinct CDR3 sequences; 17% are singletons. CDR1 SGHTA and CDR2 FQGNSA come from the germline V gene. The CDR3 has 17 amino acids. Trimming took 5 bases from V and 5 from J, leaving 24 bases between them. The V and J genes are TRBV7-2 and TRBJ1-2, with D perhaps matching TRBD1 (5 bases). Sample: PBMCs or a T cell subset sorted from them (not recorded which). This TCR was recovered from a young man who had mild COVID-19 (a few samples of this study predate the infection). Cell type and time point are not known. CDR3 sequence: CASSPGPSNLPTYGYTF. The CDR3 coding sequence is TGTGCCAGCAGCCCGGGGCCGAGCAACCTTCCTACATATGGCTACACCTTC.